One T cell receptor (beta chain) is described in this entry. Sequencing was performed with immunoSEQ multiplex PCR; in TCRdb, only in-frame clones are kept and a portion is missing. The data contain about 170,000 clones, approximately 79% of them seen just once; the ten biggest clones take up around 7%. The source of the sample is a study of blood T cell repertoires in COVID-19. Study-level background: Samples came from the United States, Italy and Spain, spanning acute and convalescent COVID-19. T cells, B-cell-depleted T cells, or PBMCs provided the cDNA or gDNA that served as material.

Germline V gene lookup returns CDR1 MNHEY and CDR2 SMNVEV (reference sequence). This CDR3 has 16 residues. V lost 4 bases and J lost 3; bases outside the gene matches: 11. The clonotype was recovered from a woman aged 40-49 years with COVID-19, enrolled during active disease. Sequenced sample: peripheral blood. This chain joins TRBV27 and TRBJ2-5, with TRBD2 matching over 7 bases. As DNA, the CDR3 is TGTGCCAGCAGTTCCTCGACTAGCCCCCAGGAAGAGACCCAGTACTTC. The encoded protein is CASSSSTSPQEETQYF.